These T cell receptor beta chains were read from a single sample in a study of blood T cell repertoires in COVID-19. Assay used: immunoSEQ multiplex PCR; TCRdb lists only in-frame clones, some missing. The table has about 74,000 clones, 84% seen once. Sequencing input: peripheral blood. All receptors derive from a man between 65 and 79 years old with acute or convalescent COVID-19. Each CDR3 is given with its conserved first and last residue. A D gene is named only where the DNA matches it firmly. The size of a clone is reported for some rows only, either as once, few or many, or as a class for expanded clones.

V gene: TRBV6-5
J gene: TRBJ1-1
D gene: .
clone size: .
CDR3 DNA: TGTGCCAGCAGGTATTTTCCGAACACTGAAGCTTTCTTT
CDR3 protein: CASRYFPNTEAFF

V gene: TRBV14
J gene: TRBJ2-1
D gene: TRBD2
clone size: few
CDR3 DNA: TGTGCCAGCAGCTTCGGACTAGCGGGAGGGAGATATACGGATGAGCAGTTCTTC
CDR3 protein: CASSFGLAGGRYTDEQFF

V gene: TRBV19
J gene: TRBJ2-1
D gene: TRBD2
clone size: .
CDR3 DNA: TGTGCCAGTAGTACCTCACTAGCGGGGAATATCAATGGGCAGTTCTTC
CDR3 protein: CASSTSLAGNINGQFF

V gene: TRBV11-2
J gene: TRBJ1-6
D gene: TRBD1
clone size: .
CDR3 DNA: TGTGCCAGCAGCAAAACCGGACAGGGAAATTCACCCCTCCACTTT
CDR3 protein: CASSKTGQGNSPLHF

V gene: TRBV6-1
J gene: TRBJ2-1
D gene: .
clone size: .
CDR3 DNA: TGTGCCAGCAGTGAAAGGACAGCCTACAATGAGCAGTTCTTC
CDR3 protein: CASSERTAYNEQFF

V gene: TRBV11-2
J gene: TRBJ1-3
D gene: TRBD1
clone size: .
CDR3 DNA: TGTGCCAGCACCAACCGGGACAGGGGGCGAATGGCTGGAAACACCATATATTTT
CDR3 protein: CASTNRDRGRMAGNTIYF

V gene: TRBV4-1
J gene: TRBJ2-1
D gene: TRBD2
clone size: .
CDR3 DNA: TGCGCCAGCAGCCAAGATCCTAGCGGGATTTACAATGAGCAGTTCTTC
CDR3 protein: CASSQDPSGIYNEQFF

V gene: TRBV20-1
J gene: TRBJ1-2
D gene: .
clone size: .
CDR3 DNA: TGCAGTGCTAGTAAGGAGAGAGAAATTTATGGCTACACCTTC
CDR3 protein: CSASKEREIYGYTF

V gene: TRBV20-1
J gene: TRBJ2-3
D gene: .
clone size: .
CDR3 DNA: TGCAGTGCTAGTGGAGATAGCGGCCCCACAGATACGCAGTATTTT
CDR3 protein: CSASGDSGPTDTQYF

V gene: TRBV6-5
J gene: TRBJ1-5
D gene: .
clone size: once
CDR3 DNA: TGTGCCAGCAGTTCAGGGGCTGCGGGCAATCAGCCCCAGCATTTT
CDR3 protein: CASSSGAAGNQPQHF

V gene: TRBV10-1
J gene: TRBJ1-2
D gene: .
clone size: .
CDR3 DNA: TGCGCCAGCCAACAGTCGGCGGGCTATGGCTACACCTTC
CDR3 protein: CASQQSAGYGYTF

V gene: TRBV5-4
J gene: TRBJ2-7
D gene: .
clone size: .
CDR3 DNA: TGTGCCAGCAGCCGAAGACAGGAGTCCTACGAGCAGTACTTC
CDR3 protein: CASSRRQESYEQYF

V gene: TRBV2
J gene: TRBJ1-4
D gene: .
clone size: .
CDR3 DNA: TGTGCCAGCAGTGAATCGGCAGGGGAAGGGCCAAAACTGTTTTTT
CDR3 protein: CASSESAGEGPKLFF

V gene: TRBV3-1/TRBV3-2
J gene: TRBJ2-5
D gene: TRBD2
clone size: .
CDR3 DNA: TGTGCCAGCAGCTTTAGACTAGCGGGGGGGACGTACTTC
CDR3 protein: CASSFRLAGGTYF

V gene: TRBV2
J gene: TRBJ2-1
D gene: TRBD2
clone size: once
CDR3 DNA: TGTGCCAGCAGAGCGGGAGTCTCCTACAATGAGCAGTTCTTC
CDR3 protein: CASRAGVSYNEQFF

V gene: TRBV18
J gene: TRBJ1-4
D gene: TRBD1
clone size: .
CDR3 DNA: TGTGCCAGCTCACCAGCCGACAGGGGACGAAATGAAAAACTGTTTTTT
CDR3 protein: CASSPADRGRNEKLFF

V gene: TRBV9
J gene: TRBJ2-5
D gene: .
clone size: .
CDR3 DNA: TGTGCCAGCAGCGTAGGAGCGGGTAGGGGCACTGGTCAAGAGACCCAGTACTTC
CDR3 protein: CASSVGAGRGTGQETQYF

V gene: TRBV2
J gene: TRBJ1-6
D gene: .
clone size: .
CDR3 DNA: TGTGCCAGCAGTGGGCCCCTCCTCTATAATTCACCCCTCCACTTT
CDR3 protein: CASSGPLLYNSPLHF

V gene: TRBV28
J gene: TRBJ2-5
D gene: TRBD2
clone size: .
CDR3 DNA: TGTGCCAGCAGTCCCCGGACTAGCCCCTCTACCCAGTACTTC
CDR3 protein: CASSPRTSPSTQYF

V gene: TRBV6-1
J gene: TRBJ2-1
D gene: .
clone size: .
CDR3 DNA: TGTGCCAGCAGTGAAGCCAGCGGTCGTACGCAGTTCTTC
CDR3 protein: CASSEASGRTQFF

V gene: TRBV12-5
J gene: TRBJ1-1
D gene: .
clone size: .
CDR3 DNA: TGTGCTAGTGCCGTAAACACTGAAGCTTTCTTT
CDR3 protein: CASAVNTEAFF

V gene: TRBV6-5
J gene: TRBJ2-7
D gene: TRBD1
clone size: .
CDR3 DNA: TGTGCCAGCAGTTCCCGGACAGGGATCTACGAGCAGTACTTC
CDR3 protein: CASSSRTGIYEQYF

V gene: TRBV9
J gene: TRBJ1-5
D gene: .
clone size: .
CDR3 DNA: TGTGCCAGCAGCGTAGAGCCCCTGAATCAGCCCCAGCATTTT
CDR3 protein: CASSVEPLNQPQHF

V gene: TRBV28
J gene: TRBJ2-1
D gene: .
clone size: .
CDR3 DNA: TGTGCCAGCAGCGGGGGACCGAATGAGCAGTTCTTC
CDR3 protein: CASSGGPNEQFF

V gene: TRBV3-1/TRBV3-2
J gene: TRBJ1-6
D gene: TRBD1
clone size: .
CDR3 DNA: TGTGCCAGCAGCGCAGACAGGGGGCCTTCACCCCTCCACTTT
CDR3 protein: CASSADRGPSPLHF

V gene: TRBV19
J gene: TRBJ2-7
D gene: .
clone size: once
CDR3 DNA: TGTGCCAGTAGCTTCGGTAGCGAAGCCTACGAGCAGTACTTC
CDR3 protein: CASSFGSEAYEQYF

V gene: TRBV5-4
J gene: TRBJ2-7
D gene: TRBD1
clone size: .
CDR3 DNA: TGTGCCAGCAGCTTGGACAGGGGGTACGAGCAGTACTTC
CDR3 protein: CASSLDRGYEQYF

V gene: TRBV18
J gene: TRBJ2-2
D gene: TRBD2
clone size: .
CDR3 DNA: TGTGCCAGCTCACCACCTTCTAGCGGGAGTCCCGCGAACACCGGGGAGCTGTTTTTT
CDR3 protein: CASSPPSSGSPANTGELFF

V gene: TRBV5-1
J gene: TRBJ2-1
D gene: TRBD2
clone size: .
CDR3 DNA: TGCGCCAGCAGCTTGGGCGGCGGGGGAGCGGGGGGGCTTCTCCGCTCCTACAATGAGCAGTTCTTC
CDR3 protein: CASSLGGGGAGGLLRSYNEQFF

V gene: TRBV3-1/TRBV3-2
J gene: TRBJ2-7
D gene: .
clone size: once
CDR3 DNA: TGTGCCAGCAGCCGGTCGGGATCCAACTACGAGCAGTACTTC
CDR3 protein: CASSRSGSNYEQYF

V gene: TRBV5-4
J gene: TRBJ1-3
D gene: .
clone size: .
CDR3 DNA: TGTGCCAGCAGCGCCGGACAGAAAGGAAACACCATATATTTT
CDR3 protein: CASSAGQKGNTIYF

V gene: TRBV11-1
J gene: TRBJ2-5
D gene: .
clone size: once
CDR3 DNA: TGTGCCAGCAGCCCCCCGGAGAGGGATCAAGAGACCCAGTACTTC
CDR3 protein: CASSPPERDQETQYF

V gene: TRBV7-7
J gene: TRBJ1-4
D gene: .
clone size: once
CDR3 DNA: TGTGCTAGCAGCTTTGAGGAGGGGGAAAAACTGTTTTTT
CDR3 protein: CASSFEEGEKLFF

V gene: TRBV7-7
J gene: TRBJ2-5
D gene: .
clone size: .
CDR3 DNA: TGTGCTAGCAGCTTAGCCAGGGCTCGTTTGGAGACCCAGTACTTC
CDR3 protein: CASSLARARLETQYF

V gene: TRBV7-3
J gene: TRBJ2-5
D gene: .
clone size: .
CDR3 DNA: TGTGCCAGCAGCCTCCAAAGAGCAGAGACCCAGTACTTC
CDR3 protein: CASSLQRAETQYF

V gene: TRBV5-1
J gene: TRBJ2-1
D gene: .
clone size: .
CDR3 DNA: TGCGCCAGCAGCTTGGGGTCAGGCCAGTTACACGAGCAGTTCTTC
CDR3 protein: CASSLGSGQLHEQFF

V gene: TRBV18
J gene: TRBJ2-7
D gene: TRBD2
clone size: .
CDR3 DNA: TGTGCCAGCTCATCGGCGGGGGGGCCAAGGGAGCAGTACTTC
CDR3 protein: CASSSAGGPREQYF

V gene: TRBV28
J gene: TRBJ1-1
D gene: TRBD1
clone size: .
CDR3 DNA: TGTGCCAGCAGTACCGTTAGGGGACAGGGGGCGCGGGCTTTCTTT
CDR3 protein: CASSTVRGQGARAFF

V gene: TRBV7-8
J gene: TRBJ2-7
D gene: TRBD2
clone size: .
CDR3 DNA: TGTGCCAGCAGCCGGACGTCGGGTAGCGGGTTCTCCTACGAGCAGTACTTC
CDR3 protein: CASSRTSGSGFSYEQYF

V gene: TRBV3-1/TRBV3-2
J gene: TRBJ2-3
D gene: .
clone size: .
CDR3 DNA: TGTGCCAGCAGCCAAGATGGGACTGGCACAGATACGCAGTATTTT
CDR3 protein: CASSQDGTGTDTQYF